This T cell receptor (beta chain) was captured in a study of T cell responses to AZD1222 COVID-19 vaccine. Regarding the study as a whole: Every sample of the repertoires postdated the peak T cell response. Most donors were white British and more were female, and clonal diversity was possibly underestimated.

Profiling relied on immunoSEQ multiplex PCR, and the TCRdb table lists in-frame clones only, not all of them. The repertoire holds approximately 300,000 clones, with 94% as singletons. V was pared by 4 bases and J by 5 bases, with 10 bases of the junction left unmatched. CDR1 is LGHDT, CDR2 YNNKEL, per germline (reference sequence). The CDR3 runs 16 residues. Timing groups of about 4 and about 12 weeks for second doses were pooled. About this clone: Its antigen is currently unknown.

V is TRBV3-1 (or the pseudogene TRBV3-2) and J is TRBJ2-7; 11 nucleotides match TRBD1. Specimen: peripheral blood, collected 28 days after the second AZD1222 dose. The source is an adult who received the AZD1222 COVID-19 vaccine. As DNA, the CDR3 is TGTGCCAGCAGCCTCGGAGGGGGGACAGGGGGGAACGAGCAGTACTTC. Translation gives CASSLGGGTGGNEQYF.